This T cell receptor beta chain was retrieved from a study of human T cells and chemical hapten exposure (dated by TCRdb to about 2021). Describing the broader study: For sensitization, 2% DPC in acetone was applied to a 2 cm by 2 cm area of upper inner arm skin. Throughout the approximately 25-week study period, patients were also given weekly therapeutic DPC doses on the scalp. Patch testing on the upper back used Finn chambers containing 0.01% DPC, with scoring done after 6 days according to International Contact Dermatitis Research Group standards. Most of the patients in the cohort were female, and the cohort covered alopecia areata with under or over 50% scalp involvement, alopecia totalis and alopecia universalis. Libraries were pooled for sequencing, and per-sample TCR yields varied mainly because of small differences in library volumes within the pool. In alopecia patients, the study followed how the peripheral blood TCR repertoire changed in vivo over primary and secondary sensitization to diphenylcyclopropenone (DPC), a hapten. Blood samples were taken from patients before sensitization (week 0) and then at 2, 6 and about 24 weeks after DPC sensitization. For TCR sequencing, blood came from 25 to 35 alopecia patients at anywhere from one to four time points (pre-sensitization, 2, 6 and 24 weeks).

What the time point label conveys for this sample: pre-sensitization, week 0. The treatment or condition label for this specimen denotes: therapeutic diphenylcyclopropenone sensitization with weekly scalp DPC. At each patch-test visit, blood was drawn before the patch test was applied. To be eligible, patients had to be aged 18 to 70, diagnosed with alopecia and judged suitable for DPC therapy, while pregnant patients were excluded. Total RNA was extracted from unfractionated whole blood collected in Tempus Blood RNA tubes. Study-level results and caveats: Compared with pre-sensitization or healthy control sets, expanded TCRs formed significantly more large CDR3 similarity clusters, which is consistent with antigen-driven responses. Because every patient had alopecia, a presumed autoimmune disease, the patients' immune response might differ from that of healthy individuals. The number of TCRs above 1 in 1000 frequency did not change with DPC sensitization; there was no evidence of global repertoire structure alterations. The number of PT1 expanded TCRs positively correlated with patch test score, significant at thresholds 8, 16 and 32 but not 4. After repeated subsampling, changes were observed in the strength of the expansion versus patch-test correlation and in the threshold at which the correlation became significant.

Libraries were constructed by RACE. The sample was run on a NextSeq 500. During library preparation, unique molecular identifiers were attached to individual cDNA molecules so that TCRs could be counted quantitatively and reproducibly. Both TCR alpha and TCR beta chains were sequenced from each blood RNA sample. As for the original processing: A median of around 100,000 TCRs per sample was observed, with a range of about 20,000 to 700,000. V, J and CDR3 annotation of the TCR reads was carried out using the Decombinator software suite. To make PS versus PT1 abundance plots, every sample was subsampled to the same number of TCRs (28,000). Expanded TCRs were defined as absent before sensitization and observed at least eight times at the 2-week time point. Using fastp trimming at Q25 and MiXCR clonotype assembly, TCRdb reanalyzed the public sequencing data and kept in-frame beta chains. Entries are consolidated by CDR3 protein sequence, retaining the most common genes and DNA. TCRdb's processing, not the authors', yielded these V and J calls. This sample lists fewer than 70,000 distinct CDR3 sequences; around 7% were detected once. The ten largest account for 1.5% to 2% of the sample.

This clonotype was counted many times. Its antigen has not been determined. Per-base quality was not reported, and no clone a single base away is much larger than it. The source of this sequence is a woman in her 30s with alopecia areata. Some clones in this sample may be carry-over from other donors' samples. Source: whole blood, taken in connection with sensitization to the hapten diphenylcyclopropenone (DPC).

The bases read TGTGCCAGCAGCCCGTCCGTCGTAAACAGGAACACTGAAGCTTTCTTT. Its amino acids are CASSPSVVNRNTEAFF. The chain is encoded by TRBV5-4 joined to TRBJ1-1; no D gene is confidently identified. The CDR1 and CDR2 encoded by the germline V gene (reference sequence) are SGHNT and YYREEE. The CDR3 measures 16 amino acids from cysteine to phenylalanine. The entry retains the CDR3 DNA only, 48 bases that are in frame from base 1. The junction shows trimming of 4 bases on V and 1 base on J, plus 17 bases between the germline ends.